The table lists the clone carrying this T cell receptor beta chain with many counts. With 5 bases removed from V and 0 bases from J, the gap between germline ends came to 22 bases. The germline V gene has CDR1 MNHEY and CDR2 SMNVEV (reference sequence). There are 18 residues in the CDR3. TCRdb reprocessed the reads via MiXCR and lists one record per CDR3 protein. The data show more than 500,000 distinct CDR3 sequences, more than 15% seen once. The sample comes from a study of T cell repertoires in cytomegalovirus infection. The specimen was CD8+ T cells from PBMCs. The sequence derives from a human donor in good health (CMV status not recorded). Some clones in this sample may be carry-over from other donors' samples. The rearrangement links TRBV27 to TRBJ2-5, with a tentative D call TRBD2 (6 bases). The CDR3 DNA is TGTGCCAGCAGTCCGGGGGTCGACGGTCCCTCGTACCAAGAGACCCAGTACTTC. This translates into CASSPGVDGPSYQETQYF.